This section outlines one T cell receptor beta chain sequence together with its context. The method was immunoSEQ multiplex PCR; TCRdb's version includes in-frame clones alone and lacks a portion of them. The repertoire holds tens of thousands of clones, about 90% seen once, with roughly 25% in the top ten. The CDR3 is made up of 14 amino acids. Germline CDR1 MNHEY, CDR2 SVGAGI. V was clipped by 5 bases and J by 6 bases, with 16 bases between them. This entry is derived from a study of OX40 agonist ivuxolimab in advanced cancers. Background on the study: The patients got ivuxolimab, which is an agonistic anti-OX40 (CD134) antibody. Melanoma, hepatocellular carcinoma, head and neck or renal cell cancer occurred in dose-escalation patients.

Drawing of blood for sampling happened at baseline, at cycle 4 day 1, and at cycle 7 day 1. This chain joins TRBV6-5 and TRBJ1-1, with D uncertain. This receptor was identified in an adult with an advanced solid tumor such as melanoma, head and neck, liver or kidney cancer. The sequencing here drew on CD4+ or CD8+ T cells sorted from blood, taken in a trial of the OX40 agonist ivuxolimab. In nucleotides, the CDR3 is TGTGCCAGCAGTGGGCGTGGGGTCAGCTCTGAAGCTTTCTTT. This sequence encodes CASSGRGVSSEAFF.